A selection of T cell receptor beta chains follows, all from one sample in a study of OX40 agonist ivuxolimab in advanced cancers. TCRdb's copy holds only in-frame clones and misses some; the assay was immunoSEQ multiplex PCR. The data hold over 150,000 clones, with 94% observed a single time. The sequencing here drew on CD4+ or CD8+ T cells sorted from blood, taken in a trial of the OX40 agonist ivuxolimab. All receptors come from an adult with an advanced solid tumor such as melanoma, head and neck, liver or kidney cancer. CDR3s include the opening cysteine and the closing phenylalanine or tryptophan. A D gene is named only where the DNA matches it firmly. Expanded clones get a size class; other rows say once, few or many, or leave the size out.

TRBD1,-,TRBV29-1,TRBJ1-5,TGCAGCGTTACGGGACAGGACGATCAGCCCCAGCATTTT,CSVTGQDDQPQHF
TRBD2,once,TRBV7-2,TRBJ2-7,TGTGCCAGCAGCTTAGCGGGGGTTAGCGGGTACGAGCAGTACTTC,CASSLAGVSGYEQYF
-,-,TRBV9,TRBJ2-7,TGTGCCAGCAGCGTAGGCGAAGACGAGCAGTACTTC,CASSVGEDEQYF
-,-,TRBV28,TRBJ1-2,TGTGCCAGCAGGGTGGGAGGGGGCTACACCTTC,CASRVGGGYTF
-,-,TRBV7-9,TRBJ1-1,TGTGCCAGCAGCCCCAAGGTGAACACTGAAGCTTTCTTT,CASSPKVNTEAFF
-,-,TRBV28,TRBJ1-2,TGTGCCAGCAGTTTTGGGCGTGGCTACACCTTC,CASSFGRGYTF
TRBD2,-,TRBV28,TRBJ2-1,TGTGCCAGCAGTTGGGGCCCACCTAGCGGGAGCTTCCAGGGTGAGCAGTTCTTC,CASSWGPPSGSFQGEQFF
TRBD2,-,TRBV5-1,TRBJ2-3,TGCGCCAGCAGCTTGGCCGCTAGCGGGGGGCCAGATACGCAGTATTTT,CASSLAASGGPDTQYF
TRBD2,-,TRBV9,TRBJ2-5,TGTGCCAGCAGCGTAGGCGGGGGGGCTGAGACCCAGTACTTC,CASSVGGGAETQYF
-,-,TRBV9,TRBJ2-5,TGTGCCAGCGGGGCCGGGACTTACGAAGAGACCCAGTACTTC,CASGAGTYEETQYF
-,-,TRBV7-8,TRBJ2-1,TGTGCCAGCAGCTCCGGTGTTCCGGGCCCACTCCAGTTCTTC,CASSSGVPGPLQFF
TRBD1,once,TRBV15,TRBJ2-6,TGTGCCACCAGCTCGGACAGGGTAATTCCTTCCTCTGGGGCCAACGTCCTGACTTTC,CATSSDRVIPSSGANVLTF
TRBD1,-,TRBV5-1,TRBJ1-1,TGCGCCAGCAGCTTTATTCAGGGGGTGAACACTGAAGCTTTCTTT,CASSFIQGVNTEAFF
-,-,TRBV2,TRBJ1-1,TGTGCCACCCCGGGACCCCGGAACACTGAAGCTTTCTTT,CATPGPRNTEAFF
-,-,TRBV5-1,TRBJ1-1,TGCGCCAGCAGCCACTCCGGGACGGCGGGGTCTGAAGCTTTCTTT,CASSHSGTAGSEAFF
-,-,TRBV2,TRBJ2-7,TGTGCCAGCCTACGGGGCTACGAGCAGTACTTC,CASLRGYEQYF
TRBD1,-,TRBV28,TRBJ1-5,TGTGCCAGCAGTTTACTCCCGACAGGGGGCGTTAGCAATCAGCCCCAGCATTTT,CASSLLPTGGVSNQPQHF
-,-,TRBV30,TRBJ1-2,TGTGCCTGGTACGCGGGAGGGGGGACAAACTATGGCTACACCTTC,CAWYAGGGTNYGYTF
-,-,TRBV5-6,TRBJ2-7,TGTGCCAGCAGCTTGGGTCACTACGAGCAGTACTTC,CASSLGHYEQYF
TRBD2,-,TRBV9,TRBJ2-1,TGTGCCAGCAGCCCCCGACTAGCGGGTGTTGAGCAGTTCTTC,CASSPRLAGVEQFF
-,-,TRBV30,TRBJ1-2,TGTGCCTGGAGTCCCGGGACGTTAAACTATGGCTACACCTTC,CAWSPGTLNYGYTF
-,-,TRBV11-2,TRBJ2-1,TGTGCCAGCAGCTCCTCGGGGGAGAGATACAATGAGCAGTTCTTC,CASSSSGERYNEQFF
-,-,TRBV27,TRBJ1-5,TGTGCCAGCACCCCTTCGGGGGGCCAGCCCCAGCATTTT,CASTPSGGQPQHF
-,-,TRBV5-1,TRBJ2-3,TGCGCCAGCAGCAGAGAGGGGAGAACAGATACGCAGTATTTT,CASSREGRTDTQYF
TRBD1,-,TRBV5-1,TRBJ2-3,TGCGCCAGCAGCCCACAGGGGAATACGCAGTATTTT,CASSPQGNTQYF
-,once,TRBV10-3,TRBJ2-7,TGTGCCATCAGTGCCTACGGCGGAGCCGACTACGAGCAGTACTTC,CAISAYGGADYEQYF
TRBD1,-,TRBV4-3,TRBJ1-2,TGCGCCAGCAGCCAATCCCAGGGGGCAGTCAACTATGGCTACACCTTC,CASSQSQGAVNYGYTF
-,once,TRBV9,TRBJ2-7,TGTGCCAGCAGCGTAGCCGACCTAGCGACATACGAGCAGTACTTC,CASSVADLATYEQYF
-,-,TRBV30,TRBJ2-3,TGTGCCTGGAGTCGGGGGCCGGATACGCAGTATTTT,CAWSRGPDTQYF
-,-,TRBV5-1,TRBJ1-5,TGCGCCAGCAGCGCACAGGGAGGGCCCCAGCATTTT,CASSAQGGPQHF
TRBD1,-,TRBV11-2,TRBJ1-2,TGTGCCAGCAGCTTCAGGGGGGGCTACACCTTC,CASSFRGGYTF
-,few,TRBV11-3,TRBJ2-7,TGTGCCAGCAGCCACGGGGCTTACGAGCAGTACTTC,CASSHGAYEQYF
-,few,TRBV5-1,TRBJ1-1,TGCGCCAGCAGCTGGGGACAGAACACTGAAGCTTTCTTT,CASSWGQNTEAFF
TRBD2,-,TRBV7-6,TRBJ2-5,TGTGCCAGCAGCCAAGCGGGGGCGGGGGAGACCCAGTACTTC,CASSQAGAGETQYF
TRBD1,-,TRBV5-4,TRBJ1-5,TGTGCCAGCAGCGTGGGGGGGACAGGGCCTTATCAGCCCCAGCATTTT,CASSVGGTGPYQPQHF
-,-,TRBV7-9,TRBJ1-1,TGTGCCAGCAGGTTAGGACAGAACACTGAAGCTTTCTTT,CASRLGQNTEAFF